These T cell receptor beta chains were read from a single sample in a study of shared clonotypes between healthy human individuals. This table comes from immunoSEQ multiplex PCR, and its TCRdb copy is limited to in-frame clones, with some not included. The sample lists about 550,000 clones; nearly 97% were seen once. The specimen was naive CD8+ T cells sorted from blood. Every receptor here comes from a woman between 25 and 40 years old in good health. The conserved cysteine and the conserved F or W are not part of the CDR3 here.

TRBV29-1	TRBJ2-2	SVQEWAGTGELF
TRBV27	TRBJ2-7	ASSQGGYEQY
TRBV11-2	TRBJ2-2	ASSLGAGVTGELF
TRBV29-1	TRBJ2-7	SVETGSQVYEQY
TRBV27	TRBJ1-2	ATSQGNGYT
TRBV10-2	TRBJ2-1	ASSDWEGPDNEQF
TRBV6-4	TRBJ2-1	ASSGTGGFHNEQF
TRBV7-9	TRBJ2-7	ASSLPLAGAGEQY
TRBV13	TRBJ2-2	ASTQGGTGELF
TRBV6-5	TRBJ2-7	ASSYGLGSYYEQY
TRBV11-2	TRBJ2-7	ASSVAGDGEQY
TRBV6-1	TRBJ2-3	ASSEGYGADTQY
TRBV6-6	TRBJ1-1	ASSYSVDSPEAF
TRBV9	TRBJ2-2	ASSVGGRFGTGELF
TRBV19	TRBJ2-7	ASSMGLFWTSEAHNLD
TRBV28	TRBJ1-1	ASNPWGGLGTEAF